Shown below are 30 T cell receptor beta chains from a single sample sequenced in a study of blood T cell repertoires in COVID-19. The data were produced by immunoSEQ multiplex PCR, yet TCRdb's version contains in-frame clones alone and is incomplete. The sample has around 170,000 clones; approximately 90% are singletons. Sequencing was done on a sample of peripheral blood. The source is a woman in her 30s with acute or convalescent COVID-19.

The gene calls are TRBV7-9 and TRBJ1-2, with D possibly matching TRBD1 (6 bases). CDR1 and CDR2 (germline): SEHNR, FQNEAQ (reference sequence). This CDR3 contains 11 residues. The germline V and J ends were trimmed by 5 bases and 14 bases, with 15 bases remaining between them. The CDR3 nucleotides read TGTGCCAGCAGCCCTCTGAGGGGGAAGACCTTC. Translation: CASSPLRGKTF.

This chain uses TRBV29-1 with TRBJ2-6, with D possibly being TRBD2 (6 bases). The CDR3 has 13 residues. The V end was cut by 6 bases, the J end by 2 bases, with 8 bases between. CDR1 and CDR2 (germline): SQVTM, ANQGSEA. CDR3 loop: CSVGEAGANVLTF. In DNA form, the CDR3 reads TGCAGCGTGGGGGAGGCTGGGGCCAACGTCCTGACTTTC.

The CDR3 protein is CASSEDAFGGTGELFF. CDR3 coding DNA: TGTGCCAGCAGTGAAGATGCGTTTGGAGGCACCGGGGAGCTGTTTTTT. This rearrangement joins TRBV25-1 to TRBJ2-2, with D possibly TRBD2 on 5 matching bases. V lost 2 bases and J 4 bases, leaving 14 bases between the germline ends. CDR3 size: 16 residues. Germline assignment: CDR1 MGHDK and CDR2 SYGVNS.

This clone was observed once. The V call is TRBV13, the J call TRBJ2-7; 7 bases line up with TRBD1. Germline trimming cut 5 bases from V and 6 bases from J; bases unmatched to any gene: 13. Germline V gene data show CDR1 as PRHDT and CDR2 as FYEKMQ (reference sequence). CDR3 length: 15 residues. The CDR3 DNA reads TGTGCCAGCAGCCCCGGGACAGAGAGATTTGGCGAGCAGTACTTC. Translation: CASSPGTERFGEQYF.

The chain joins TRBV11-2 to TRBJ1-6; 9 bases are shared with TRBD1. CDR1 is SGHAT, CDR2 FQNNGV, per germline. The J segment lost 10 bases and the V segment lost 1 base, leaving 2 bases of the junction unmatched. This CDR3 is 14 amino acids long. CDR3 residues: CASSLAGTGSPLHF. CDR3 coding DNA: TGTGCCAGCAGCTTAGCCGGGACAGGGTCACCCCTCCACTTT. Supplemented by reference TRBV11-2 and TRBJ1-6, the full variable domain reads EAGVAQSPRYKIIEKRQSVAFWCNPISGHATLYWYQQILGQGPKLLIQFQNNGVVDDSQLPKDRFSAERLKGVDSTLKIQPAKLEDSAVYLCASSLAGTGSPLHFGNGTRLTVT.

This chain uses TRBV3-1 (or the pseudogene TRBV3-2) with TRBJ2-7, with 7 nucleotides matching TRBD1. The germline V gene encodes CDR1 LGHDT and CDR2 YNNKEL (reference sequence). V gave up 0 bases and J gave up 4 bases; unmatched junction bases: 6. The CDR3 extends over 15 amino acids. CDR3: CASSQDVRGLYEQYF. DNA for the CDR3: TGTGCCAGCAGCCAAGATGTGAGGGGGCTTTACGAGCAGTACTTC.

This rearrangement joins TRBV29-1 to TRBJ1-6; D is unresolved. V dropped 8 bases and J dropped 0 bases, with 23 bases sitting between them. There are 18 residues in the CDR3. Germline V gene lookup returns CDR1 SQVTM and CDR2 ANQGSEA. The CDR3 reads CSSTRTPGESSYNSPLHF. The CDR3 region has the DNA TGCAGCTCCACTAGGACCCCCGGGGAGAGCTCCTATAATTCACCCCTCCACTTT.

The chain combines TRBV6-5 with TRBJ2-5, with TRBD2 matching over 7 bases. CDR3 length: 15 amino acids. V shed 2 bases and J 0 bases; nucleotides not matched to a gene: 3. CDR1 is MNHEY, CDR2 SVGAGI, per germline. The CDR3 is CASSYSGNYQETQYF. CDR3 in DNA: TGTGCCAGCAGTTACAGCGGGAACTACCAAGAGACCCAGTACTTC.

This chain uses TRBV6-5 with TRBJ2-7; TRBD2 might be the D (6 bases). There are 12 residues in the CDR3. V was shortened by 5 bases and J by 7 bases, with 12 bases between the two germline ends. Germline V lookup: CDR1 MNHEY, CDR2 SVGAGI. The CDR3 here is CASSRLVGEQYF. For the CDR3, the DNA is TGTGCCAGCAGTAGACTAGTCGGGGAGCAGTACTTC.

This chain's CDR3 is CAWSPGLPATYEQYF. CDR3 in DNA: TGTGCCTGGAGTCCGGGACTGCCAGCCACCTACGAGCAGTACTTC. This chain uses TRBV30 with TRBJ2-7, with D possibly being TRBD2 (6 bases). Between the trimmed V and J ends, which lost 2 bases and 2 bases, there was a span of 16 bases. Germline assignment: CDR1 GTSNPN and CDR2 SVGIG (reference sequence). The CDR3 is 15 residues long.

The chain links TRBV11-2 to TRBJ2-1; TRBD2 matches 7 bases. J gave up 7 bases and V 5 bases, and 17 bases lay outside the gene matches. The germline V gene encodes CDR1 SGHAT and CDR2 FQNNGV. This CDR3 has 17 amino acids. The CDR3 reads CASSQLPRAPGGNEQFF. Written as DNA, the CDR3 is TGTGCCAGCAGCCAACTCCCCCGGGCCCCGGGGGGAAATGAGCAGTTCTTC. Looking up the rest from reference TRBV11-2 and TRBJ2-1 gives the full variable domain: EAGVAQSPRYKIIEKRQSVAFWCNPISGHATLYWYQQILGQGPKLLIQFQNNGVVDDSQLPKDRFSAERLKGVDSTLKIQPAKLEDSAVYLCASSQLPRAPGGNEQFFGPGTRLTVL.

This clone was observed a single time. This chain connects TRBV29-1 to TRBJ1-1, with TRBD1 identical over 7 bases. The V gene's germline CDR1 is SQVTM and CDR2 ANQGSEA. The CDR3 runs to 13 residues. Germline trimming cut 6 bases from V and 6 bases from J; bases unmatched to any gene: 10. The DNA for the CDR3 is TGCAGCGTGACTACAGGGGAAGGCGCTGAAGCTTTCTTT. The encoded protein is CSVTTGEGAEAFF.

The V call is TRBV20-1, the J call TRBJ2-1, with 8 bases fitting TRBD2. V shed 3 bases, J shed 4 bases, and the junction held 5 bases outside the gene matches. Germline V gene sequence: CDR1 DFQATT, CDR2 SNEGSKA (reference sequence). The length of the CDR3 is 14 residues. The CDR3 bases are TGCAGTGCTAGTTACAGCGGGAGTTACAATGAGCAGTTCTTC. Its translation is CSASYSGSYNEQFF.

This rearrangement joins TRBV29-1 to TRBJ1-4; D is perhaps TRBD1 (6 bases). This CDR3 has 14 amino acids. The germline gives CDR1 SQVTM, CDR2 ANQGSEA. Trimming took 5 bases from V and 8 from J, leaving 18 bases between them. CDR3 nucleotides: TGCAGCGTTTGCGCAGGGGCTAATACAGAAAAACTGTTTTTT. Its translation is CSVCAGANTEKLFF. The whole variable domain, remainder taken from reference TRBV29-1 and TRBJ1-4, is SAVISQKPSRDICQRGTSLTIQCQVDSQVTMMFWYRQQPGQSLTLIATANQGSEATYESGFVIDKFPISRPNLTFSTLTVSNMSPEDSSIYLCSVCAGANTEKLFFGSGTQLSVL.

The rearrangement uses TRBV2 and TRBJ2-1, with D perhaps TRBD2 (6 bases). In germline, CDR1 is SNHLY, CDR2 FYNNEI. V lost 4 bases to trimming and J lost 10 bases, with 11 bases between them. The CDR3 sequence is 12 residues long. The CDR3 DNA reads TGTGCCAGCAGTGGAGGGGCGGGGGAGCAGTTCTTC. Residues: CASSGGAGEQFF.

The genes are TRBV5-1 and TRBJ2-5, with 14 bases identical to TRBD2. This CDR3 comprises 18 residues. The germline gives CDR1 SGHRS, CDR2 YFSETQ. V lost 0 bases, J lost 3 bases, and 7 bases stayed unmatched. The CDR3 DNA sequence: TGCGCCAGCAGCTTGGACGGGACTAGCGGGAGAGACAAAGAGACCCAGTACTTC. Translating gives CASSLDGTSGRDKETQYF. Variable domain in full (rest from reference TRBV5-1 and TRBJ2-5): KAGVTQTPRYLIKTRGQQVTLSCSPISGHRSVSWYQQTPGQGLQFLFEYFSETQRNKGNFPGRFSGRQFSNSRSEMNVSTLELGDSALYLCASSLDGTSGRDKETQYFGPGTRLLVL.

The rearrangement uses TRBV7-8 and TRBJ2-1; TRBD2 agrees at 11 bases. CDR3 length: 16 residues. The V and J ends lost 5 bases and 4 bases, in that order; junction bases with no gene match: 7. CDR1 and CDR2 (germline): SGHVS, FQNEAQ. The CDR3 here is CASSPGLAGTYNEQFF. The CDR3 bases are TGTGCCAGCAGCCCAGGACTAGCGGGTACATACAATGAGCAGTTCTTC.

This chain connects TRBV28 to TRBJ1-6; no clear D. CDR1 is MDHEN and CDR2 is SYDVKM in the germline V gene. The CDR3 length is 12 residues. With 3 bases removed from V and 14 bases from J, the gap between germline ends came to 11 bases. CDR3 sequence reads: CASSFLDSSLHF. The CDR3 DNA reads TGTGCCAGCAGTTTCTTGGACTCATCCCTCCACTTT.

The V and J genes are TRBV6-5 and TRBJ2-7; D is ambiguous. Germline values: CDR1 MNHEY, CDR2 SVGAGI. Trimming removed 0 bases at V and 2 bases at J, with 5 bases between. CDR3 size: 13 residues. In DNA, the CDR3 is TGTGCCAGCAGTTACTCGCCGGCCTACGAGCAGTACTTC. Residues: CASSYSPAYEQYF.

The chain combines TRBV5-5 with TRBJ2-2; 11 bases agree with TRBD1. The V and J ends lost 2 bases and 6 bases, in that order; junction bases with no gene match: 6. CDR1 is SGHKS, CDR2 YYEKEE, per germline (reference sequence). This CDR3 spans 16 amino acids. The CDR3 here is CASSFGPGQGAGELFF. The CDR3 region has the DNA TGTGCCAGCAGCTTTGGACCGGGACAGGGGGCCGGGGAGCTGTTTTTT.

Note on this clone: This specimen includes other DNA sequences encoding the same CDR3. The chain has TRBV19 and TRBJ2-1, with D possibly TRBD2 on 5 matching bases. The CDR3 runs 13 residues. Germline V lookup: CDR1 LNHDA, CDR2 SQIVND (reference sequence). Trimming took off 5 bases at V and 6 bases at J, with 11 bases between the two ends. The CDR3 region has the DNA TGTGCCAGTAGTCGGGCCGGGATCAATGAGCAGTTCTTC. Translated: CASSRAGINEQFF.

This chain joins TRBV28 and TRBJ2-6, with D possibly matching TRBD1 (5 bases). The V end was cut by 1 base, the J end by 3 bases, with 7 bases between. The CDR3 sequence is 15 residues long. From germline, CDR1 is MDHEN and CDR2 SYDVKM. CDR3 sequence (DNA): TGTGCCAGCAGTTTATCAGGGATTGGGGCCAACGTCCTGACTTTC. Translating gives CASSLSGIGANVLTF.

J is TRBJ2-4 and V is TRBV28; no reliable D call. CDR1 MDHEN and CDR2 SYDVKM come from the germline V gene. V shed 7 bases and J shed 9 bases, with 16 bases lying between them. The CDR3 is 13 residues long. The CDR3 DNA sequence: TGTGCCAGCAATCAGCGCTCAAGGCGCATTCAGTACTTC. It specifies CASNQRSRRIQYF.

The genes are TRBV12-5 and TRBJ2-7; 9 nucleotides align to TRBD2. Trimming removed 7 bases from V and 3 bases from J; junction bases left unmatched: 7. The CDR3 loop spans 14 amino acids. Germline V gene data show CDR1 as LGHNT and CDR2 as FRNRAP. The CDR3 DNA reads as TGTGCTAGTGAAAAGGGCGGGAGGGTCTACGAGCAGTACTTC. This codes for CASEKGGRVYEQYF.

V is TRBV4-2 and J is TRBJ1-2; TRBD1 matches at 8 bases. The V segment lost 1 base and the J segment 3 bases; nucleotides outside the gene matches: 4. The V gene's germline CDR1 is LGHNA and CDR2 YNFKEQ. The CDR3 sequence is 15 residues long. CDR3 nucleotides: TGTGCCAGCAGCCAAGGCGGGACAGGACACTATGGCTACACCTTC. This gives the protein CASSQGGTGHYGYTF.

The count of this clone is one. The chain links TRBV4-2 to TRBJ1-1; D is unclear. Germline values: CDR1 LGHNA, CDR2 YNFKEQ. This CDR3 has 13 residues. Deletions cut 0 bases from V and 4 bases from J, with 6 bases between. The CDR3 protein is CASSQELGTEAFF. In DNA form, the CDR3 reads TGTGCCAGCAGCCAAGAACTCGGCACTGAAGCTTTCTTT.

The chain has TRBV18 and TRBJ1-1; 7 bases line up with TRBD1. The CDR3 consists of 16 residues. CDR1 KGHSH and CDR2 LQKENI come from the germline V gene. Trimming cost V 1 base and J 0 bases; bases outside gene matches: 5. CDR3 DNA sequence: TGTGCCAGCTCACCACTACAGGGGCGGATGAACACTGAAGCTTTCTTT. This encodes CASSPLQGRMNTEAFF.

The chain couples TRBV12-3 or TRBV12-4 to TRBJ1-1, with D uncertain. The V and J ends lost 7 bases and 4 bases respectively, with 13 bases between them. CDR3 size: 13 residues. The CDR3 loop reads CASTPLSITEAFF. Here the CDR3 DNA reads TGTGCCAGCACCCCACTAAGTATCACTGAAGCTTTCTTT.

The DNA of the CDR3 is TGTGCCAGCAGTTTTCTAGGGGCGAAGATAACTAATGAAAAACTGTTTTTT. Its protein is CASSFLGAKITNEKLFF. V usage is TRBV28 and J usage is TRBJ1-4; a weak D match, TRBD1 (5 bases). The CDR3 runs to 17 residues. V was trimmed by 3 bases and J by 1 base, leaving 15 bases between them. CDR1 and CDR2 from the germline V gene are MDHEN and SYDVKM.

V gene TRBV5-1 combines with J gene TRBJ1-1; 7 bases agree with TRBD1. Germline V gives CDR1 SGHRS, CDR2 YFSETQ. The CDR3 is 15 residues long. V lost 4 bases, J lost 0 bases, and 6 bases stayed unmatched. Here the CDR3 DNA reads TGCGCCAGCAGCCCCCAGACAGGGTTGAACACTGAAGCTTTCTTT. This sequence encodes CASSPQTGLNTEAFF.